One sample yielded the 10 T cell receptor beta chains listed below, sequenced in a study of cytomegalovirus exposure and HLA in healthy donors (dated by TCRdb to the late 2010s). Library prep was done by the immunoSEQ multiplex PCR assay. A mixture of 60 forward primers for TCR Vbeta segments and 13 reverse primers for TCR Jbeta segments was used in the multiplex PCR. TCRdb took this table from immuneACCESS and kept in-frame rearrangements with V and J called. Such tables lack part of the clones; where checked against another copy, unresolved V genes explain under half of the gap, and the rest is unexplained. For this sample there are about 160,000 clones; 79% appear just once. The top ten hold roughly 6.8% of the sample. Material: PBMCs. All receptors derive from a man aged 50 or older in good health and CMV-seropositive.

In this sample, this clone turned up once. The rearrangement joins TRBV5-1 to TRBJ2-7, with a possible D match to TRBD2 (5 bases). This CDR3 contains 13 residues. The germline V gene encodes CDR1 SGHRS and CDR2 YFSETQ. The V end lost 2 bases, the J end lost 2 bases, and 8 bases lay between the germline ends. The CDR3 reads CASSFELAYEQYF. The CDR3 DNA reads TGCGCCAGCAGCTTTGAACTAGCCTACGAGCAGTACTTC.

The V and J genes are TRBV7-8 and TRBJ2-1; 13 bases are shared with TRBD2. V lost 10 bases, J lost 7 bases, and 7 bases stayed unmatched. This CDR3 has 14 amino acids. The germline CDR1 and CDR2 sequences are SGHVS and FQNEAQ. The DNA for the CDR3 is TGTGCCACCCGAAAGGGACTAGCGGGGAATGAGCAGTTCTTC. Amino acid sequence: CATRKGLAGNEQFF.

The rearrangement uses TRBV5-4 and TRBJ2-2; 10 bases map to TRBD2. This CDR3 is 17 amino acids long. Losses at the gene ends were 4 bases for V and 2 bases for J; bases not matched to a gene: 8. Germline V CDR1 and CDR2: SGHNT, YYREEE (reference sequence). CDR3 nucleotides: TGTGCCAGCAGCCTCCCAGCGGGAGGGAGAAACACCGGGGAGCTGTTTTTT. Residues: CASSLPAGGRNTGELFF. The entire variable domain, with the rest obtained from reference TRBV5-4 and TRBJ2-2, is as follows: ETGVTQSPTHLIKTRGQQVTLRCSSQSGHNTVSWYQQALGQGPQFIFQYYREEENGRGNFPPRFSGLQFPNYSSELNVNALELDDSALYLCASSLPAGGRNTGELFFGEGSRLTVL.

This clone appeared a single time. The chain recombines TRBV7-9 with TRBJ2-1, with TRBD2 matching over 9 bases. J lost 6 bases, V lost 3 bases, and 9 bases had no gene match. CDR1 and CDR2 from the germline V gene are SEHNR and FQNEAQ (reference sequence). CDR3 length: 16 amino acids. CDR3 coding DNA: TGTGCCAGCAGCTTGCGGGGGGGAGGGCCGTTCAATGAGCAGTTCTTC. Amino acids: CASSLRGGGPFNEQFF.

V is TRBV6-5 and J is TRBJ2-5; 7 bases align to TRBD2. The CDR3 is 16 residues long. The germline V gene has CDR1 MNHEY and CDR2 SVGAGI. V was clipped by 2 bases and J by 5 bases; unmatched bases: 11. The CDR3 bases are TGTGCCAGCAGTTACCGGGGCGGGAGCGGAGCGGAGACCCAGTACTTC. Translated, it gives CASSYRGGSGAETQYF.

V and J are TRBV5-1 and TRBJ2-3, with D perhaps matching TRBD2 (5 bases). The V end was cut by 0 bases, the J end by 6 bases, with 20 bases between. This CDR3 is 17 amino acids long. CDR1 is SGHRS and CDR2 is YFSETQ in the germline V gene. CDR3 amino acids: CASSLVRAGIIPDTQYF. The DNA for the CDR3 is TGCGCCAGCAGCTTGGTTAGGGCGGGTATAATTCCGGATACGCAGTATTTT.

The V and J genes are TRBV6-1 and TRBJ2-3; TRBD1 might be the D (6 bases). V lost 9 bases, J lost 0 bases, and 10 bases lay in between. The germline gives CDR1 MNHNS, CDR2 SASEGT. The CDR3 consists of 13 residues. CDR3 amino acids: CARQGASTDTQYF. Written as DNA, the CDR3 is TGTGCCAGACAGGGAGCTAGCACAGATACGCAGTATTTT.

The V call is TRBV14, the J call TRBJ2-5, with a tentative D call TRBD1 (5 bases). Deletions cut 4 bases from V and 0 bases from J, with 15 bases between. This CDR3 has 16 amino acids. Germline CDR1 reads SGHDN; CDR2 reads FVKESK. CDR3 loop: CASSPRQWLNQETQYF. The CDR3 nucleotides are TGTGCCAGCAGCCCACGACAGTGGCTAAACCAAGAGACCCAGTACTTC.

This clone was seen a handful of times. Other DNA sequences in this specimen translate into the identical CDR3. The chain employs TRBV2 and TRBJ1-6, with unresolved D. Trimming took off 5 bases at V and 0 bases at J, with 5 bases between the two ends. This CDR3 has 14 amino acids. Germline assignment: CDR1 SNHLY and CDR2 FYNNEI. CDR3 in DNA: TGTGCCAGCAGTCGTTACTCCTATAATTCACCCCTCCACTTT. This translates into CASSRYSYNSPLHF.

V gene TRBV28 combines with J gene TRBJ2-2; no reliable D call. CDR1 and CDR2 from the germline V gene are MDHEN and SYDVKM. This CDR3 is built from 14 residues. The germline V and J ends were trimmed by 4 bases and 1 base, with 7 bases remaining between them. DNA of the CDR3: TGTGCCAGCAGTTATCTGAGGAACACCGGGGAGCTGTTTTTT. It encodes CASSYLRNTGELFF. Together with reference TRBV28 and TRBJ2-2, the CDR3 gives the full variable domain: DVKVTQSSRYLVKRTGEKVFLECVQDMDHENMFWYRQDPGLGLRLIYFSYDVKMKEKGDIPEGYSVSREKKERFSLILESASTNQTSMYLCASSYLRNTGELFFGEGSRLTVL.